The T cell receptor beta chain described here comes from a study of cytomegalovirus exposure and HLA in healthy donors. General observations from the study: In a later analysis, productive TCRs from donors in an Asian-associated ancestry cluster reportedly carried fewer N-insertions than the cohort mean.

The V and J ends lost 0 bases and 2 bases, in that order; junction bases with no gene match: 1. Germline loops: CDR1 SEHNR, CDR2 FQNEAQ (reference sequence). This CDR3 is built from 14 residues. It was with 60 Vbeta and 13 Jbeta primers that the PCR ran. The assay was immunoSEQ multiplex PCR, and TCRdb's table has in-frame clones only and misses some. The sample records fewer than 250,000 clones, 79% being singletons. A remark on this clone: The antigen remains unidentified. Other DNA sequences within the sample encode an identical CDR3.

The chain recombines TRBV7-9 with TRBJ2-7; TRBD2 matches 7 bases. This sequence originates from a woman in her late teens or twenties in good health and CMV-seronegative. Sequenced: PBMCs. The CDR3 here is CASSLAGGPYEQYF. The CDR3 DNA sequence: TGTGCCAGCAGCTTAGCGGGAGGGCCCTACGAGCAGTACTTC.